The clone carrying this T cell receptor (beta chain) has just one count. What it recognizes is unknown. Other DNA sequences in the sample encode the same CDR3. CDR1 SGHRS and CDR2 YFSETQ come from the germline V gene. The CDR3 spans 14 residues. V lost 0 bases to trimming and J lost 1 base, with 7 bases between them. The sample comes from a study of cytomegalovirus exposure and HLA in healthy donors. General study results and limits: The authors listed about 170 TCR beta chains as cytomegalovirus-associated.

Using immunoSEQ multiplex PCR, the repertoire was profiled, and TCRdb retains in-frame clones only, with some absent. Counted here are 100,000 to 150,000 clones, around 86% occurring once; the ten biggest clones make up around 5%. The donors were in the 120-subject validation cohort, distinct from the approximately 700-subject first cohort. This TCR was sampled from a man aged 18 to 35 in good health and CMV-seronegative. The chain carries TRBV5-1 and TRBJ1-1; D is possibly TRBD1 (6 bases). The sequenced material came from PBMCs. The CDR3: CASSLGQANTEAFF. CDR3 nucleotides: TGCGCCAGCAGCTTGGGACAGGCGAACACTGAAGCTTTCTTT.